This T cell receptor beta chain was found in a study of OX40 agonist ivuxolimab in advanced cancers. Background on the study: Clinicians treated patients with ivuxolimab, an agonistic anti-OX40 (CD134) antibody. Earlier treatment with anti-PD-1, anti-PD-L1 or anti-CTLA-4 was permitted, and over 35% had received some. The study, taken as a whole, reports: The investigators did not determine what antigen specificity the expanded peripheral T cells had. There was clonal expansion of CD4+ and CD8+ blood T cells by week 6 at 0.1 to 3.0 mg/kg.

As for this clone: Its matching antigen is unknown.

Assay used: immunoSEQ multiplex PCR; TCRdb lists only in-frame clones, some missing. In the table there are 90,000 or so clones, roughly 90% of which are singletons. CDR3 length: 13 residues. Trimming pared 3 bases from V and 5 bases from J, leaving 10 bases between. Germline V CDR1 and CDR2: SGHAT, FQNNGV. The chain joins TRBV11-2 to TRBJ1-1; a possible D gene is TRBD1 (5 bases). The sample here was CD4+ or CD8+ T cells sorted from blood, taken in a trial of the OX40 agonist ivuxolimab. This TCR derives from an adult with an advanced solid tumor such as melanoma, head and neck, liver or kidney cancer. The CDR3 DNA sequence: TGTGCCAGCAGCTTGGCAGGGAAGACTGAAGCTTTCTTT. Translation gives CASSLAGKTEAFF.